Each of the 27 T cell receptor beta chains below was sequenced from the same sample in a study of human T cells and chemical hapten exposure. TCRdb re-called the RACE reads with MiXCR, one entry per CDR3 protein. The sample shows 35,000 to 50,000 distinct CDR3 sequences, 10% of them seen only once. Stated time point: pre-sensitization, week 0. Treatment of the sample: therapeutic diphenylcyclopropenone sensitization with weekly scalp DPC. The specimen was whole blood, collected in connection with sensitization to the hapten diphenylcyclopropenone (DPC). These receptors were taken from a man aged 25 to 45 with alopecia areata. Some clones in this sample may be carry-over from other donors' samples.

With respect to this clonotype: This could be a read error, since a much larger clone is one nucleotide away. The chain links TRBV4-1 to TRBJ2-3; weak D call: TRBD2 (6 bases). The germline V gene encodes CDR1 MGHRA and CDR2 YSYEKL. The CDR3 runs to 14 residues. DNA of the CDR3: TGCACCAGCAGCCAACGGGACTTGACAGATACGCAGTATTTT. It is translated as CTSSQRDLTDTQYF.

This clonotype showed up just a few times. The chain joins TRBV20-1 to TRBJ2-3; 7 bases agree with TRBD2. The CDR3 totals 14 residues. After removal of 4 bases from V and 2 bases from J, the junction contained 6 bases not matched to a gene. Germline CDR1 reads DFQATT; CDR2 reads SNEGSKA (reference sequence). CDR3 sequence reads: CSANGRIPTDTQYF. Here the CDR3 DNA reads TGCAGTGCTAACGGGAGGATCCCCACAGATACGCAGTATTTT.

This clonotype was recorded a few times. The chain recombines TRBV28 with TRBJ2-4; TRBD2 agrees at 7 bases. The CDR3 spans 11 residues. V shed 8 bases and J 7 bases; nucleotides not matched to a gene: 2. The germline CDR1 and CDR2 sequences are MDHEN and SYDVKM. The CDR3 DNA is TGTGCCAGCCGAGCGGGGAACATTCAGTACTTC. Its protein product is CASRAGNIQYF.

V gene TRBV29-1 combines with J gene TRBJ2-2; 7 bases match TRBD1. The CDR3 is 14 amino acids. Per germline, CDR1 SQVTM and CDR2 ANQGSEA. The V gene end was trimmed by 6 bases and the J gene end by 2 bases; junction bases not matched to a gene: 6. CDR3 amino acids: CSVVRQGNTGELFF. The CDR3 DNA is TGCAGCGTCGTACGACAGGGCAACACCGGGGAGCTGTTTTTT.

The V gene is TRBV7-8, the J gene TRBJ2-3; D uncertain. V was clipped by 5 bases and J by 2 bases, with 14 bases between them. The germline V gene encodes CDR1 SGHVS and CDR2 FQNEAQ. The CDR3 runs to 15 residues. The CDR3 DNA follows: TGTGCCAGCAGCCCACAAGGACGTTACACAGATACGCAGTATTTT. Translating it yields CASSPQGRYTDTQYF.

This clonotype has ten or more counts. The chain employs TRBV19 and TRBJ1-5; TRBD1 is a possible D gene (6 bases). Trimming took 6 bases from V and 5 from J, leaving 14 bases between them. CDR1 and CDR2 from the germline V gene are LNHDA and SQIVND (reference sequence). The CDR3 contains 14 residues. CDR3 in amino acids: CASRWGRGDQPQHF. The CDR3, as DNA: TGTGCCAGTAGGTGGGGGCGCGGGGATCAGCCCCAGCATTTT.

This clonotype was seen repeatedly, ten times or more. The chain links TRBV5-1 to TRBJ2-1; 7 nucleotides line up with TRBD1. This CDR3 is 16 amino acids long. The V gene's germline CDR1 is SGHRS and CDR2 YFSETQ. Germline trimming cut 4 bases from V and 5 bases from J; bases unmatched to any gene: 12. The CDR3: CASSPKLQGQHNEQFF. CDR3 nucleotides: TGCGCCAGCAGCCCAAAACTACAGGGGCAGCACAATGAGCAGTTCTTC.

The sample holds many counts of this clonotype. The chain combines TRBV11-2 with TRBJ1-6; D unclear. CDR1 is SGHAT and CDR2 is FQNNGV in the germline V gene. The CDR3 extends over 14 amino acids. The V and J ends lost 4 bases and 3 bases respectively, with 7 bases between them. CDR3 bases: TGTGCCAGCAGCTCTGATTTCTATAATTCACCCCTCCACTTT. It codes for CASSSDFYNSPLHF. Full variable domain (outside the CDR3, taken from reference TRBV11-2 and TRBJ1-6): EAGVAQSPRYKIIEKRQSVAFWCNPISGHATLYWYQQILGQGPKLLIQFQNNGVVDDSQLPKDRFSAERLKGVDSTLKIQPAKLEDSAVYLCASSSDFYNSPLHFGNGTRLTVT.

This clonotype came up many times. The chain uses TRBV5-4 and TRBJ2-3; 8 nucleotides agree with TRBD1. The trim removed 0 bases at V and 3 bases at J, leaving 0 bases unmatched. The CDR3 loop spans 14 amino acids. Germline V gives CDR1 SGHNT, CDR2 YYREEE (reference sequence). The CDR3: CASSLGTGTDTQYF. As DNA, the CDR3 is TGTGCCAGCAGCTTGGGGACAGGGACAGATACGCAGTATTTT.

This CDR3 is CASSLAPRGAGETQYF. The CDR3 DNA sequence: TGCGCCAGCAGCTTGGCCCCGAGGGGGGCCGGCGAGACCCAGTACTTC. This rearrangement joins TRBV5-1 to TRBJ2-5; D is tentatively TRBD1 or TRBD2 (6 bases each). The CDR3 is made up of 16 amino acids. The V and J ends lost 0 bases and 5 bases respectively, with 17 bases between them. Germline assignment: CDR1 SGHRS and CDR2 YFSETQ.

This clonotype has more than one count but fewer than ten. This sequence joins TRBV6-2 or TRBV6-3 and TRBJ2-3; 7 nucleotides agree with TRBD1. Germline values: CDR1 MNHEY, CDR2 SVGEGT. The CDR3 loop spans 18 amino acids. The V and J ends lost 6 bases and 2 bases, in that order; junction bases with no gene match: 17. CDR3 DNA sequence: TGTGCCAGCAGCTATGACATCGACAGGGCTAAATCCACAGATACGCAGTATTTT. Its protein is CASSYDIDRAKSTDTQYF.

This clonotype was picked up a small number of times. The chain is built from TRBV29-1 and TRBJ2-3; TRBD1 agrees at 7 bases. The trim removed 7 bases at V and 4 bases at J, leaving 5 bases unmatched. The CDR3 runs to 12 residues. Germline V CDR1 and CDR2: SQVTM, ANQGSEA. The chain's CDR3 is CSGGQVPDTQYF. As DNA, the CDR3 is TGCAGCGGCGGACAGGTACCAGATACGCAGTATTTT.

J is TRBJ2-4 and V is TRBV9; D call uncertain. The CDR3 is 13 amino acids. CDR1 is SGDLS, CDR2 YYNGEE, per germline. V lost 3 bases and J 8 bases, leaving 12 bases between the germline ends. CDR3 residues: CASSALPRDIQYF. CDR3 nucleotide sequence: TGTGCCAGCAGCGCCCTACCCCGGGACATTCAGTACTTC.

This clonotype was counted a few times. The chain uses TRBV3-1 and TRBJ2-3, with 7 bases lining up with TRBD2. Germline V gives CDR1 LGHDT, CDR2 YNNKEL (reference sequence). V lost 4 bases to trimming and J lost 15 bases; unmatched junction nucleotides: 10. This CDR3 is 12 amino acids long. Written as DNA, the CDR3 is TGTGCCAGCAGCCCGATGACTAGCCCGGTCTATTTT. It specifies CASSPMTSPVYF.

V and J are TRBV12-3 or TRBV12-4 and TRBJ2-7, with unresolved D. With 6 bases removed from V and 3 bases from J, the gap between germline ends came to 12 bases. This CDR3 is 13 amino acids long. CDR3 DNA sequence: TGTGCCAGCAGCTTGGACGGTTACTACGAGCAGTACGTC. This translates into CASSLDGYYEQYV.

A few counts support this clonotype. CDR3: CASSRFSGGRYEQYF. CDR3 nucleotide sequence: TGTGCCAGTAGTCGGTTTAGCGGGGGGCGCTACGAGCAGTACTTC. This chain joins TRBV19 and TRBJ2-7; 10 bases are a match to TRBD2. J lost 3 bases, V lost 5 bases, and 7 bases had no gene match. CDR1 LNHDA and CDR2 SQIVND come from the germline V gene (reference sequence). CDR3 size: 15 residues.

This clonotype has only a few counts. The chain has TRBV7-6 and TRBJ1-1; D uncertain. The ends were cut back, 1 base at V and 0 bases at J, with 9 bases in the middle. Per germline, CDR1 SGHVS and CDR2 FNYEAQ. The CDR3 extends over 15 amino acids. This chain's CDR3 is CASSLDYRLNTEAFF. As DNA, the CDR3 is TGTGCCAGCAGCTTAGACTACAGATTGAACACTGAAGCTTTCTTT.

The sample holds many counts of this clonotype. The CDR3 sequence is CSVGPGAVGDTQYF. CDR3 in DNA: TGCAGCGTTGGCCCAGGGGCGGTAGGAGATACGCAGTATTTT. The chain uses TRBV29-1 and TRBJ2-3; D is possibly TRBD1 (6 bases). Per germline, CDR1 SQVTM and CDR2 ANQGSEA. V was shortened by 4 bases and J by 5 bases, with 16 bases between the two germline ends. This CDR3 has 14 residues.

This clonotype was counted at least ten times. The chain uses TRBV11-3 and TRBJ2-3; 7 positions agree with TRBD1. Losses at the gene ends were 5 bases for V and 3 bases for J; bases not matched to a gene: 5. The CDR3 extends over 14 amino acids. Germline loops: CDR1 SGHNT, CDR2 YENEEA. As DNA, the CDR3 is TGTGCCAGCAGCCACGGACAGGCGACAGATACGCAGTATTTT. This translates into CASSHGQATDTQYF.

The table lists this clonotype with many counts. The chain has TRBV7-9 and TRBJ2-4; no definite D call. The CDR3 has 14 residues. The germline CDR1 and CDR2 sequences are SEHNR and FQNEAQ (reference sequence). V was trimmed by 1 base and J by 6 bases, leaving 10 bases between them. This CDR3 reads CASSLDVQLNIQYF. The CDR3, as DNA: TGTGCCAGCAGCTTAGATGTCCAGCTAAACATTCAGTACTTC.

The table lists this clonotype with a few counts. CDR3 amino acids: CSAIPSGTPAVQYF. CDR3 bases: TGCAGTGCTATACCAAGTGGGACTCCGGCGGTCCAGTACTTC. The rearrangement links TRBV20-1 to TRBJ2-5; weak D call: TRBD2 (6 bases). This CDR3 comprises 14 residues. V gave up 4 bases and J gave up 10 bases, with 22 bases separating them. Germline values: CDR1 DFQATT, CDR2 SNEGSKA (reference sequence).

The chain couples TRBV11-1 to TRBJ2-1, with 8 bases identical to TRBD2. CDR3 size: 13 residues. Per the germline V gene, CDR1 is SGHAT and CDR2 is FQDESV (reference sequence). Trimming removed 5 bases from V and 12 bases from J; junction bases left unmatched: 9. The CDR3 spells CASSVGLVGRQFF. Here the CDR3 DNA reads TGTGCCAGCAGCGTGGGACTAGTCGGCCGGCAGTTCTTC. Full variable domain (missing parts from reference TRBV11-1 and TRBJ2-1): EAEVAQSPRYKITEKSQAVAFWCDPISGHATLYWYRQILGQGPELLVQFQDESVVDDSQLPKDRFSAERLKGVDSTLKIQPAELGDSAMYLCASSVGLVGRQFFGPGTRLTVL.

This clonotype showed up many times. The chain has TRBV27 and TRBJ2-6; tentatively, D is TRBD1 (5 bases). V lost 0 bases, J lost 4 bases, and 13 bases lay in between. The length of the CDR3 is 17 residues. Germline CDR1 and CDR2: MNHEY and SMNVEV (reference sequence). The CDR3 DNA follows: TGTGCCAGCAGTTTATCCCTCAGGGCTGCCGGGGCCAACGTCCTGACTTTC. It translates to CASSLSLRAAGANVLTF.

The chain has TRBV19 and TRBJ2-3; D not certain. Germline values: CDR1 LNHDA, CDR2 SQIVND (reference sequence). Trimming removed 4 bases at V and 5 bases at J, with 16 bases between. The length of the CDR3 is 15 residues. Here the CDR3 reads CASSRRWSAGDTQYF. The CDR3 nucleotides are TGTGCCAGTAGTAGACGGTGGTCAGCCGGAGATACGCAGTATTTT.

This clonotype came up many times. The CDR3 nucleotides are TGTGCCAGCAGCTTAAAGCGGGGGGGCGCTGGGACCCAGTACTTC. Amino acid sequence: CASSLKRGGAGTQYF. This chain uses TRBV7-2 with TRBJ2-5, with 10 bases lining up with TRBD2. This CDR3 is 15 amino acids long. V lost 2 bases to trimming and J lost 7 bases; unmatched junction nucleotides: 7. Germline V lookup: CDR1 SGHTA, CDR2 FQGNSA.

The chain employs TRBV7-2 and TRBJ2-4; D not certain. The CDR3 is 14 amino acids. Germline V gene lookup returns CDR1 SGHTA and CDR2 FQGNSA. The V gene lost 0 bases and the J gene lost 2 bases, with 5 bases spanning the gap. The CDR3 reads CASSLAETKNIQYF. CDR3 sequence (DNA): TGTGCCAGCAGCTTAGCAGAGACCAAAAACATTCAGTACTTC.

This clonotype turned up a few times. This chain connects TRBV7-6 to TRBJ2-3; the match to TRBD1 covers 9 bases. The CDR3 totals 17 residues. Per germline, CDR1 SGHVS and CDR2 FNYEAQ. Unmatched junction bases numbered 10, after V lost 2 bases and J lost 4 bases. CDR3 sequence: CASSLNIEGTGPDTQYF. For the CDR3, the DNA is TGTGCCAGCAGCTTAAACATTGAGGGGACAGGGCCAGATACGCAGTATTTT.